Listed below are T cell receptor beta chains from one sample, sequenced in a study of T cell repertoires in cytomegalovirus infection. TCRdb used MiXCR to reprocess the reads, holding one entry per CDR3 protein. The repertoire holds about 680,000 distinct CDR3 sequences, with more than 20% as singletons. Material: CD8+ T cells from PBMCs. These receptor sequences come from a human donor in good health (CMV status not recorded). Some clones in this sample may be carry-over from other donors' samples. CDR3s include the opening cysteine and the closing phenylalanine or tryptophan. The order of the fields is V gene, CDR3 length, D gene, clone size, J gene, CDR3 DNA, CDR3 protein. The D gene is left open where the match is weak. For some rows the clone size is stated as once, few or many, or as a class when expanded; others skip it.

V: TRBV6-6
length: 15
D: -
size: few
J: TRBJ2-2
DNA: TGTGCCAGCAACATAGGGGGGAGGAACACCGGGGAGCTGTTTTTT
CDR3: CASNIGGRNTGELFF

V: TRBV7-9
length: 14
D: -
size: few
J: TRBJ2-2
DNA: TGTGCCAGCAGCGGCTCCGGGTTTTCCGGGGAGCTGTTTTTT
CDR3: CASSGSGFSGELFF

V: TRBV10-3
length: 12
D: -
size: many
J: TRBJ1-4
DNA: TGTGCCATCAGTGACACCAATGAAAAACTGTTTTTT
CDR3: CAISDTNEKLFF

V: TRBV14
length: 15
D: -
size: few
J: TRBJ2-5
DNA: TGTGCCAGCAGCCAGTACGAGACAGCCCAAGAGACCCAGTACTTC
CDR3: CASSQYETAQETQYF

V: TRBV24-1
length: 20
D: -
size: -
J: TRBJ2-6
DNA: TGTGCCACCAGTGACGAGGGTATGGGGAGCCGCACTGCTGGGGCCAACGTCCTGACTTTC
CDR3: CATSDEGMGSRTAGANVLTF

V: TRBV7-6
length: 16
D: -
size: many
J: TRBJ2-6
DNA: TGTGCCAGCAGCTTAGCGTGGGGGGCTGGGGCCAACGTCCTGACTTTC
CDR3: CASSLAWGAGANVLTF

V: TRBV6-8
length: 15
D: -
size: -
J: TRBJ2-7
DNA: TGTGCCAGCAGTTTCACCGGGACCCCCAACTACGAGCAGTACTTC
CDR3: CASSFTGTPNYEQYF

V: TRBV13
length: 14
D: -
size: few
J: TRBJ2-7
DNA: TGTGCCAGCAGCACCCGGACAGACTCCTACGAGCAGTACTTC
CDR3: CASSTRTDSYEQYF

V: TRBV7-6
length: 18
D: TRBD1
size: once
J: TRBJ2-3
DNA: TGTGCCAGCAGCTTCTCGGATACAGGGGGAGTGGGCACAGATACGCAGTATTTT
CDR3: CASSFSDTGGVGTDTQYF

V: TRBV20-1
length: 14
D: TRBD1
size: -
J: TRBJ1-6
DNA: TGCAGTGCTAGGAGACAGGGTGACGGTTCACCCCTCCACTTT
CDR3: CSARRQGDGSPLHF

V: TRBV11-2
length: 14
D: -
size: -
J: TRBJ1-5
DNA: TGTGCCAGCAGCTTAGAACTAGGGGGTCAGCCCCAGCATTTT
CDR3: CASSLELGGQPQHF

V: TRBV7-8
length: 16
D: TRBD2
size: many
J: TRBJ2-3
DNA: TGTGCCAGCAGCTTCCCACGAGCGGGGGGAGGGGATACGCAGTATTTT
CDR3: CASSFPRAGGGDTQYF

V: TRBV7-6
length: 12
D: -
size: -
J: TRBJ1-5
DNA: TGTGCCAGCGGCTTAGCAGATCAGCCCCAGCATTTT
CDR3: CASGLADQPQHF

V: TRBV29-1
length: 14
D: -
size: few
J: TRBJ2-3
DNA: TGCAGCGTTGAGGGCACTCAGAGCACAGATACGCAGTATTTT
CDR3: CSVEGTQSTDTQYF

V: TRBV6-2/TRBV6-3
length: 14
D: -
size: few
J: TRBJ2-2
DNA: TGTGCCGGAAGGGCCAATCTTTACACCGGGGAGCTGTTTTTT
CDR3: CAGRANLYTGELFF

V: TRBV28
length: 15
D: TRBD2
size: few
J: TRBJ2-3
DNA: TGTGCCAGCAAGGGGAGCGGGGCCAGCACAGATACGCAGTATTTT
CDR3: CASKGSGASTDTQYF

V: TRBV7-2
length: 13
D: -
size: -
J: TRBJ2-1
DNA: TGTGCCAGCAGCCCTTCGACAGGCAATGAGCAGTTCTTC
CDR3: CASSPSTGNEQFF

V: TRBV4-1
length: 16
D: -
size: few
J: TRBJ1-1
DNA: TGCGCCAGCAGCCAAGATTTTCCTTTCAGGAACACTGAAGCTTTCTTT
CDR3: CASSQDFPFRNTEAFF

V: TRBV7-2
length: 15
D: TRBD1
size: many
J: TRBJ1-2
DNA: TGTGCCAGCAGCTTCGGTACCGGGACAGGCAAAGGCTACACCTTC
CDR3: CASSFGTGTGKGYTF

V: TRBV7-6
length: 17
D: TRBD1
size: many
J: TRBJ2-1
DNA: TGTGCCAGCAGCTTTGCCCCTCCGCAGGGGGCGCAGGATGAGCAGTTCTTC
CDR3: CASSFAPPQGAQDEQFF

V: TRBV7-9
length: 14
D: TRBD1
size: few
J: TRBJ1-5
DNA: TGTGCCAGCAGCATTACAGGGGCCAATCAGCCCCAGCATTTT
CDR3: CASSITGANQPQHF

V: TRBV14
length: 14
D: -
size: many
J: TRBJ2-3
DNA: TGTGCCAGCAGTCGGGATGTATTGGGGGATACGCAGTATTTT
CDR3: CASSRDVLGDTQYF

V: TRBV27
length: 14
D: -
size: -
J: TRBJ2-7
DNA: TGTGCCAGCGGCCCGGGCCCGAAACCCTACGAGCAGTACTTC
CDR3: CASGPGPKPYEQYF

V: TRBV7-2
length: 15
D: -
size: many
J: TRBJ1-6
DNA: TGTGCCAGCAGCTTAAACCCACTGTCGAATTCACCCCTCCACTTT
CDR3: CASSLNPLSNSPLHF

V: TRBV7-3
length: 15
D: -
size: few
J: TRBJ2-6
DNA: TGTGCCAGCAGCGTGCTTGGCTCTGGGGCCAACGTCCTGACTTTC
CDR3: CASSVLGSGANVLTF

V: TRBV7-8
length: 16
D: TRBD2
size: many
J: TRBJ2-2
DNA: TGTGCCAGCCCCCGTCTGGCGGGGGCGAACACCGGGGAGCTGTTTTTT
CDR3: CASPRLAGANTGELFF

V: TRBV6-5
length: 14
D: -
size: many
J: TRBJ2-5
DNA: TGTGCCAGCAGCTACTCAGGCGGCCAAGAGACCCAGTACTTC
CDR3: CASSYSGGQETQYF

V: TRBV2
length: 10
D: -
size: many
J: TRBJ2-7
DNA: TGTGCCAGCAGTGGCTACGAGCAGTACTTC
CDR3: CASSGYEQYF

V: TRBV19
length: 13
D: TRBD1
size: -
J: TRBJ1-5
DNA: TGTGCCAGTACTGACAGGGTAAATCAGCCCCAGCATTTT
CDR3: CASTDRVNQPQHF

V: TRBV12-3/TRBV12-4
length: 16
D: -
size: many
J: TRBJ1-5
DNA: TGTGCCAGCAGTTTCTTTCTGGAGGGAAATAATCAGCCCCAGCATTTT
CDR3: CASSFFLEGNNQPQHF

V: TRBV7-2
length: 13
D: TRBD2
size: many
J: TRBJ2-3
DNA: TGTGCCAGCACCGGGGGGAACACAGATACGCAGTATTTT
CDR3: CASTGGNTDTQYF

V: TRBV20-1
length: 16
D: TRBD2
size: few
J: TRBJ2-2
DNA: TGCAGTGCTAGAGTATTTGGAGCGGGGGATCCCGGGGAGCTGTTTTTT
CDR3: CSARVFGAGDPGELFF

V: TRBV27
length: 13
D: -
size: -
J: TRBJ2-1
DNA: TGTGCCAGCAGTATTTCAGGGGCGGTTGAGCAGTTCTTC
CDR3: CASSISGAVEQFF